This T cell receptor beta chain appears in the sequencing data of a study of response to subunit inactivated influenza vaccine. CDR3 size: 15 residues. V lost 3 bases and J 4 bases, leaving 17 bases between the germline ends. Germline loops: CDR1 SGDLS, CDR2 YYNGEE. TCRdb analysed the RT-PCR reads with MiXCR anew, one entry per CDR3 protein. Among about 190,000 distinct CDR3 sequences listed, under 15% were seen once. Findings and caveats of the study: The study's authors posited that every seasonal influenza vaccination enlists few new T cells.

With respect to this clonotype: Its antigen remains unidentified.

The rearrangement uses TRBV9 and TRBJ2-7, with a weak D call TRBD2 (6 bases). The input for sequencing was CD8+ T cells sorted from PBMCs, taken about 5 days after vaccination. The clonotype originates from a man aged 50 to 59 who received an inactivated influenza vaccine. The CDR3 region has the DNA TGTGCCAGCAGCGCATCAGGGACTTTGTTTTACGAGCAGTACTTC. Translated: CASSASGTLFYEQYF.